The T cell receptor beta chain under discussion was sequenced for a study of PD-1 blockade in classical Hodgkin lymphoma. Findings of the study overall: At C4D1, TCR diversity had climbed significantly for CD4+ cells, though not for CD8+ cells.

The table came from immunoSEQ multiplex PCR; TCRdb's copy has only in-frame clones and leaves some out. Among approximately 18,000 clones, 82% were seen once, and the ten largest hold less than 35%. Relapse after autologous stem cell transplantation occurred in every patient, and brentuximab vedotin exposure varied. This clone was counted once. What it recognizes is unknown. The CDR3 length is 16 residues. V was shortened by 0 bases and J by 0 bases, with 11 bases between the two germline ends. The germline gives CDR1 MNHEY, CDR2 SMNVEV (reference sequence). J is TRBJ1-1 and V is TRBV27; D possibly corresponds to TRBD1 (5 bases). Sequencing used peripheral blood mononuclear cells (PBMCs), obtained before the second cycle of nivolumab. This sequence originates from a human donor with classical Hodgkin lymphoma. The CDR3 bases are TGTGCCAGCAGTTTATCGATAGAGGGGTTGAACACTGAAGCTTTCTTT. This sequence encodes CASSLSIEGLNTEAFF.